One sample yielded the 11 T cell receptor beta chains listed below, sequenced in a study of T cell responses to AZD1222 COVID-19 vaccine. Profiling relied on immunoSEQ multiplex PCR, and the TCRdb table lists in-frame clones only, not all of them. The repertoire holds more than 95,000 clones, with approximately 89% as singletons. Sequences were derived from peripheral blood, sampled on day 0 of AZD1222 vaccination. Source of these receptors: an adult in good health.

The V and J genes are TRBV2 and TRBJ1-5, with D tentatively TRBD1 (6 bases). Germline CDR1 and CDR2: SNHLY and FYNNEI. This CDR3 comprises 14 residues. Trimming took off 4 bases at V and 6 bases at J, with 13 bases between the two ends. CDR3 loop: CASSVQGRGQPQHF. The CDR3 DNA sequence: TGTGCCAGCAGTGTTCAGGGGAGAGGTCAGCCCCAGCATTTT.

The V gene is TRBV28, the J gene TRBJ1-1; D unclear. CDR1 and CDR2 (germline): MDHEN, SYDVKM. V lost 3 bases, J lost 4 bases, and 12 bases lay in between. There are 14 residues in the CDR3. CDR3 amino acids: CASSFSTGGTEAFF. The CDR3 nucleotides are TGTGCCAGCAGTTTCTCCACCGGAGGCACTGAAGCTTTCTTT.

The chain is built from TRBV6-1 and TRBJ1-3, with unresolved D. Germline values: CDR1 MNHNS, CDR2 SASEGT. This CDR3 contains 16 residues. V dropped 4 bases and J dropped 0 bases, with 13 bases sitting between them. In nucleotides, the CDR3 is TGTGCCAGCAGTGCAAATCCCGGTAACTCTGGAAACACCATATATTTT. Translating gives CASSANPGNSGNTIYF.

The chain couples TRBV12-3 or TRBV12-4 to TRBJ2-7; D possibly matches TRBD1 or TRBD2 (5 bases each). The CDR3 covers 13 residues. V was cut by 1 base and J by 6 bases, with 10 bases left in between. The DNA of the CDR3 is TGTGCCAGCAGTTTAGTCTGGGGGAGCGAGCAGTACTTC. This gives the protein CASSLVWGSEQYF.

This sequence joins TRBV7-2 and TRBJ1-1; D not certain. V was trimmed by 5 bases and J by 1 base, leaving 8 bases between them. The germline gives CDR1 SGHTA, CDR2 FQGNSA. The CDR3 runs to 13 residues. The CDR3 DNA sequence: TGTGCCAGCAGCCCCGACGGGAACACTGAAGCTTTCTTT. Translated: CASSPDGNTEAFF.

The genes are TRBV5-1 and TRBJ2-7, with 7 bases aligning to TRBD2. Germline V gene data show CDR1 as SGHRS and CDR2 as YFSETQ. The CDR3 is made up of 17 amino acids. The trim removed 2 bases at V and 3 bases at J, leaving 14 bases unmatched. CDR3 in DNA: TGCGCCAGCAGCTTCAGTGAGTCCCGCGGGAGAGTCTACGAGCAGTACTTC. Residues: CASSFSESRGRVYEQYF.

The V and J genes are TRBV5-1 and TRBJ1-5, with D possibly being TRBD1 (5 bases). There are 13 residues in the CDR3. Germline V gene lookup returns CDR1 SGHRS and CDR2 YFSETQ. V lost 3 bases and J lost 7, with 11 bases in between. For the CDR3, the DNA is TGCGCCAGCAGCTACGGACAAGGGCAGCCCCAGCATTTT. It encodes CASSYGQGQPQHF.

The V gene is TRBV5-1, the J gene TRBJ1-3, with D unclear. CDR1 is SGHRS and CDR2 is YFSETQ in the germline V gene. The CDR3 sequence is 15 residues long. Between the trimmed V and J ends, which lost 1 base and 0 bases, there was a span of 8 bases. CDR3 nucleotides: TGCGCCAGCAGCTTGTACGGGGACTCTGGAAACACCATATATTTT. Its translation: CASSLYGDSGNTIYF.

The genes are TRBV4-1 and TRBJ1-3; D not certain. V was shortened by 5 bases and J by 4 bases, with 15 bases between the two germline ends. The CDR3 contains 15 residues. The germline gives CDR1 MGHRA, CDR2 YSYEKL. CDR3 loop: CASSFDGVSGNTIYF. CDR3 coding DNA: TGCGCCAGCAGCTTCGACGGAGTCTCCGGAAACACCATATATTTT.

The chain recombines TRBV10-3 with TRBJ1-4; 10 bases fit TRBD1. The V segment lost 5 bases and the J segment 8 bases; nucleotides outside the gene matches: 5. The CDR3 is made up of 14 amino acids. Germline CDR1 and CDR2: ENHRY and SYGVKD. The CDR3 DNA reads TGTGCCATCAGTCGAGGACAGGGGGGAGAAAAACTGTTTTTT. Protein: CAISRGQGGEKLFF.

The chain combines TRBV5-1 with TRBJ1-1, with TRBD1 as a possible D gene (5 bases). The V gene's germline CDR1 is SGHRS and CDR2 YFSETQ. V gave up 4 bases and J gave up 4 bases, with 14 bases separating them. The CDR3 has 14 amino acids. The CDR3 DNA reads TGCGCCAGCAGCCCATCGGGGGGGATCACTGAAGCTTTCTTT. Protein product: CASSPSGGITEAFF.